This TCR beta chain was identified during a study of early T cells in non-severe SARS-CoV-2 infection. Background on the study: Unsorted whole-blood RNA was sequenced in bulk, leaving chains unpaired.

The CDR3 is made up of 13 amino acids. Germline V gene sequence: CDR1 SGHAT, CDR2 FQNNGV. With 4 bases removed from V and 2 bases from J, the gap between germline ends came to 7 bases. This clonotype was seen ten or more times. Its specificity is unknown. Individual cDNA molecules were tagged with unique molecular identifiers. From the 5' RACE reads, TCRdb called clonotypes with MiXCR, one entry per CDR3 protein. In the table there are about 33,000 distinct CDR3 sequences, 5% of which are singletons. Study-wide points: Clonotype matching in VDJdb favored anti-spike CD8 responses and did not capture private and CD4 specificities.

The chain links TRBV11-2 to TRBJ2-3; D may be TRBD2 (6 bases). The sequence was obtained from an adult who was a healthcare worker with PCR-confirmed SARS-CoV-2 infection or an uninfected control (not recorded which). Sequenced: whole blood. The CDR3: CASSWRVTDTQYF. The CDR3 nucleotides are TGTGCCAGCAGCTGGAGGGTCACAGATACGCAGTATTTT.